Listed here are 15 T cell receptor beta chains from one sample, sequenced in a study of blood T cells in healthy people across ages. Combining a sample-barcoded 5' primer with a J-beta primer mix, a second PCR ran for roughly 7 to 12 cycles. TCRdb ran MiXCR on the 5' RACE reads and lists one entry per CDR3 protein. The sample carries roughly 800,000 distinct CDR3 sequences, around 25% recorded once. This sample was shared with a second study, whose subject was T cells of mothers and their children.

Sequenced sample: blood. The receptors here all came from a boy aged 5-17 years in good health.

This clonotype has a handful of counts. The chain combines TRBV29-1 with TRBJ2-5; TRBD2 is a possible D gene (6 bases). Germline V lookup: CDR1 SQVTM, CDR2 ANQGSEA. V dropped 2 bases and J dropped 0 bases, with 16 bases sitting between them. This CDR3 contains 16 residues. The CDR3 is CSVENPPSAYQETQYF. The CDR3 coding sequence is TGCAGCGTTGAAAACCCCCCTAGCGCGTACCAAGAGACCCAGTACTTC.

This clonotype was detected a few times. The gene calls are TRBV20-1 and TRBJ2-5; a weak D match, TRBD2 (7 bases). The DNA end favors TRBJ2-1, so the J call may be wrong. The CDR3 consists of 13 residues. The germline gives CDR1 DFQATT, CDR2 SNEGSKA (reference sequence). The CDR3 loop is CSASGGAIDEQFF. CDR3 nucleotides: TGCAGTGCTAGTGGGGGGGCTATAGATGAGCAGTTCTTC.

This clonotype was seen a few times. This chain uses TRBV20-1 with TRBJ2-5; D is possibly TRBD1 or TRBD2 (5 bases each). The closer fit of TRBJ2-7 to the DNA end suggests the J call may be wrong. The CDR3 has 15 amino acids. From germline, CDR1 is DFQATT and CDR2 SNEGSKA (reference sequence). CDR3 nucleotide sequence: TGCAGTGCTAGAGGCCCTGGTGAGGGACCCTACGAGCAGTACTTC. Its translation: CSARGPGEGPYEQYF.

The chain uses TRBV4-3 and TRBJ2-1; 10 nucleotides agree with TRBD2. The V gene's germline CDR1 is LGHNA and CDR2 YSLEER. V was clipped by 2 bases and J by 9 bases; unmatched bases: 1. This CDR3 has 13 residues. The CDR3 reads CASSQRLAGEQFF. CDR3 sequence (DNA): TGCGCCAGCAGCCAACGACTAGCGGGTGAGCAGTTCTTC.

This clonotype was observed a handful of times. The V gene is TRBV29-1, the J gene TRBJ2-5; D might be TRBD1 or TRBD2, each matching 8 bases. Per the germline V gene, CDR1 is SQVTM and CDR2 is ANQGSEA. V shed 6 bases and J shed 3 bases, with 17 bases lying between them. This CDR3 is built from 14 residues. The CDR3 DNA sequence: TGCAGCGTGGGTAGCGGGACAGGAAAAGAGACCCAGTACTTC. It codes for CSVGSGTGKETQYF.

This clonotype turned up a few times. This chain uses TRBV27 with TRBJ1-4, with D perhaps TRBD1 (5 bases). The CDR3 is 14 amino acids. Trimming removed 3 bases from V and 7 bases from J, with 12 bases in between. CDR1 and CDR2 from the germline V gene are MNHEY and SMNVEV (reference sequence). In DNA, the CDR3 is TGTGCCAGCAGTTTTGGGGGGTTGGGTGAAAAACTGTTTTTT. It encodes CASSFGGLGEKLFF.

This clonotype was seen only a few times. The V gene is TRBV7-6, the J gene TRBJ1-5, with D maybe TRBD1 (5 bases). This CDR3 has 15 residues. Trimming cost V 5 bases and J 4 bases, with 15 bases left between them. Germline assignment: CDR1 SGHVS and CDR2 FNYEAQ. CDR3: CASSPTTGGNQPQHF. CDR3 nucleotides: TGTGCCAGCAGCCCAACCACGGGGGGTAATCAGCCCCAGCATTTT.

This sequence joins TRBV9 and TRBJ2-7; D gene unclear. Trimming took 1 base from V and 1 from J, leaving 9 bases between them. Germline-derived CDR1 and CDR2 are SGDLS and YYNGEE. CDR3 length equals 14 residues. The DNA of the CDR3 is TGTGCCAGCAGCGTAAGTTGGGGATCCTACGAGCAGTACTTC. It is translated as CASSVSWGSYEQYF. Together with reference TRBV9 and TRBJ2-7, the CDR3 gives the full variable domain: DSGVTQTPKHLITATGQRVTLRCSPRSGDLSVYWYQQSLDQGLQFLIQYYNGEERAKGNILERFSAQQFPDLHSELNLSSLELGDSALYFCASSVSWGSYEQYFGPGTRLTVT.

The V and J genes are TRBV29-1 and TRBJ2-5; D may match TRBD1 or TRBD2 (6 bases each). V was clipped by 8 bases and J by 3 bases, with 19 bases between them. Germline lookup yields CDR1 SQVTM and CDR2 ANQGSEA. This CDR3 contains 14 residues. DNA of the CDR3: TGCAGCTACAAAGGGGGGCAGGGAAAAGAGACCCAGTACTTC. This translates into CSYKGGQGKETQYF. The full variable domain, with the rest looked up from reference TRBV29-1 and TRBJ2-5, is SAVISQKPSRDICQRGTSLTIQCQVDSQVTMMFWYRQQPGQSLTLIATANQGSEATYESGFVIDKFPISRPNLTFSTLTVSNMSPEDSSIYLCSYKGGQGKETQYFGPGTRLLVL.

This sequence joins TRBV9 and TRBJ2-1; the D call may be TRBD1 or TRBD2 (5 bases each). Germline-derived CDR1 and CDR2 are SGDLS and YYNGEE. Trimming cost V 0 bases and J 6 bases, with 13 bases left between them. This CDR3 is built from 15 residues. CDR3 DNA: TGTGCCAGCAGCGTAGGAGGTTCGGGGCTCAATGAGCAGTTCTTC. Translated, it gives CASSVGGSGLNEQFF.

The V gene is TRBV5-1, the J gene TRBJ2-1; tentative D call: TRBD2 (5 bases). CDR3 size: 16 residues. The ends were cut back, 0 bases at V and 0 bases at J, with 10 bases in the middle. From germline, CDR1 is SGHRS and CDR2 YFSETQ. The CDR3 is CASSLAGSSSYNEQFF. CDR3 DNA sequence: TGCGCCAGCAGCTTGGCGGGGAGCAGCTCCTACAATGAGCAGTTCTTC. The full variable domain, rest sourced from reference TRBV5-1 and TRBJ2-1, is KAGVTQTPRYLIKTRGQQVTLSCSPISGHRSVSWYQQTPGQGLQFLFEYFSETQRNKGNFPGRFSGRQFSNSRSEMNVSTLELGDSALYLCASSLAGSSSYNEQFFGPGTRLTVL.

The chain employs TRBV29-1 and TRBJ1-2; D is perhaps TRBD1 (6 bases). The germline CDR1 and CDR2 sequences are SQVTM and ANQGSEA. The CDR3 totals 12 residues. Trimming took off 7 bases at V and 7 bases at J, with 16 bases between the two ends. The CDR3 coding sequence is TGCAGCGCACCCGATCGAGGGGGTGGCTACACCTTC. Translating gives CSAPDRGGGYTF.

This clonotype was counted only a few times. The J gene is TRBJ1-5, the V gene TRBV7-3; a possible D gene is TRBD1 (5 bases). Germline loops: CDR1 SGHTA, CDR2 FQGTGA. The CDR3 totals 13 residues. Trimming removed 5 bases from V and 7 bases from J, with 12 bases in between. DNA for the CDR3: TGTGCCAGCAGCCAGGACACACTACAGCCCCAGCATTTT. It yields the protein CASSQDTLQPQHF.

The V call is TRBV20-1, the J call TRBJ2-7; D is undetermined. Germline V gives CDR1 DFQATT, CDR2 SNEGSKA (reference sequence). The CDR3 has 14 amino acids. CDR3 in amino acids: CSTTSLAIAYEQYF. The CDR3 nucleotides are TGCAGCACGACATCACTCGCTATTGCCTACGAGCAGTACTTC.

This clonotype was counted between two and nine times. The chain joins TRBV5-6 to TRBJ2-5; TRBD1 aligns across 8 bases. The CDR3 has 18 amino acids. The trim removed 4 bases at V and 0 bases at J, leaving 14 bases unmatched. CDR1 is SGHDT and CDR2 is YYEEEE in the germline V gene. CDR3 in amino acids: CASSHLRQGYSYQETQYF. CDR3 bases: TGTGCCAGCAGCCACCTACGACAGGGGTATTCGTACCAAGAGACCCAGTACTTC.